This TCR beta chain was profiled in a study of read filtering for tumor transcriptome and immune sequencing. Regarding the study as a whole: Dropping single-read clonotypes raised IR-seq and RNA-seq shared-clonotype correlation. IR-seq captured clonotypes deeper and more reliably than RNA-seq. The CD138-negative fraction was mixed bone marrow immune cells, not pure T cells.

The library was built from 400 ng RNA with molecular barcoded adaptors for alpha/delta and beta/gamma chains. Each CDR3 protein is one row after TCRdb ran MiXCR on the reads. The sample consists of tens of thousands of distinct CDR3 sequences, around 20% of them appearing once. Per germline, CDR1 DFQATT and CDR2 SNEGSKA (reference sequence). Losses at the gene ends were 6 bases for V and 6 bases for J; bases not matched to a gene: 0. The CDR3 extends over 12 amino acids. This clonotype occurred many times. Its antigen is undetermined. The sequencing input was a population of CD138-negative cells sorted from bone marrow. The TCR comes from a donor at least 40 years old with multiple myeloma. The chain couples TRBV20-1 to TRBJ2-3, with 13 bases aligning to TRBD2. CDR3 loop: CSAGLAGDTQYF. The CDR3 DNA follows: TGCAGTGCGGGACTAGCGGGGGATACGCAGTATTTT.